Listed below are T cell receptor beta chains from one sample, sequenced in a study of T cell repertoires in cytomegalovirus infection. Via MiXCR, TCRdb re-called the reads, giving one row per CDR3 protein. The data contain some 300,000 distinct CDR3 sequences, 15% to 20% of them seen just once; the ten biggest clones take up 12%. Specimen: PBMCs. These receptors were collected from a human donor in good health (CMV status not recorded). Some clones in this sample may be carry-over from other donors' samples. Both conserved end residues are part of each CDR3. Each record gives: CDR3 length, V gene, J gene, clone size, D gene, CDR3 DNA, CDR3 protein. A D gene is named only where the DNA matches it firmly. Clone size is shown for a subset of rows, as once, few, many or a class of expanded clone.

>13|TRBV19|TRBJ2-7|few|-
TGTGCCAGTAGTCGAGGACAGTCCTACGAGCAGTACTTC
CASSRGQSYEQYF
>16|TRBV28|TRBJ1-2|-|TRBD1
TGTGCCAGCAGTTTAGGAGGGGGACAGGGGTCCTATGGCTACACCTTC
CASSLGGGQGSYGYTF
>14|TRBV18|TRBJ1-4|few|-
TGTGCCAGCTCACAGGAAAGGCTTAATGAAAAACTGTTTTTT
CASSQERLNEKLFF
>14|TRBV20-1|TRBJ2-7|-|-
TGCAGTGCCGACTGGACCGTGGACGCCTACGAGCAGTACTTC
CSADWTVDAYEQYF
>16|TRBV7-2|TRBJ2-5|few|-
TGTGCCAGCAGCTTAAATTGGGGGGCGGACCAAGAGACCCAGTACTTC
CASSLNWGADQETQYF
>16|TRBV4-2|TRBJ2-7|-|-
TGTGCCAGCAGCCAAGATGACCCAGTGGGTGTGGGCGAGCAGTACTTC
CASSQDDPVGVGEQYF
>18|TRBV7-9|TRBJ1-1|few|-
TGTGCCAGCAGCCCATCCTGGACGGACGACAGCATGAACACTGAAGCTTTCTTT
CASSPSWTDDSMNTEAFF
>15|TRBV7-8|TRBJ2-5|many|-
TGTGCCAGCAGCTTAGACGAGGTCAGGGAAGAGACCCAGTACTTC
CASSLDEVREETQYF
>15|TRBV19|TRBJ1-5|-|TRBD1
TGTGCCAGTAGTATCCTCACAGGGGGCAATCAGCCCCAGCATTTT
CASSILTGGNQPQHF
>13|TRBV5-6|TRBJ1-2|many|-
TGTGCCAGCAGCTGGGTAGCGACGAGAGGCTACACCTTC
CASSWVATRGYTF
>15|TRBV12-3/TRBV12-4|TRBJ1-2|-|TRBD1
TGTGCCAGCAGTTCGGGACAGGGGCGGCACTATGGCTACACCTTC
CASSSGQGRHYGYTF
>14|TRBV19|TRBJ1-1|few|-
TGTGCCAGTAGTGTTAGCGACAGGAACTTTGAAGCTTTCTTT
CASSVSDRNFEAFF
>18|TRBV18|TRBJ2-3|few|TRBD2
TGTGCCAGCTCACCACAAGAGAAGCGGGGGCCGAGCACAGATACGCAGTATTTT
CASSPQEKRGPSTDTQYF
>14|TRBV5-1|TRBJ2-2|-|-
TGCGCCAGCAGCTTCCTAATGAGTTCCGGGGAGCTGTTTTTT
CASSFLMSSGELFF
>17|TRBV10-3|TRBJ2-2|-|TRBD1
TGTGCCATCGAACCATCGACAGGGGGCGCAGGCACCGGGGAGCTGTTTTTT
CAIEPSTGGAGTGELFF
>16|TRBV18|TRBJ2-3|-|TRBD2
TGTGCCAGCTCACCCTCGTCCCGGACTAGCATAGATACGCAGTATTTT
CASSPSSRTSIDTQYF
>14|TRBV29-1|TRBJ2-3|-|-
TGCAGCGCTAACCCAGGGTCTAGCACAGATACGCAGTATTTT
CSANPGSSTDTQYF
>15|TRBV7-2|TRBJ2-7|many|-
TGTGCCAGCAGCGCAGCGGGCGCCTCCTCTGGGCAGCAGTACTTC
CASSAAGASSGQQYF